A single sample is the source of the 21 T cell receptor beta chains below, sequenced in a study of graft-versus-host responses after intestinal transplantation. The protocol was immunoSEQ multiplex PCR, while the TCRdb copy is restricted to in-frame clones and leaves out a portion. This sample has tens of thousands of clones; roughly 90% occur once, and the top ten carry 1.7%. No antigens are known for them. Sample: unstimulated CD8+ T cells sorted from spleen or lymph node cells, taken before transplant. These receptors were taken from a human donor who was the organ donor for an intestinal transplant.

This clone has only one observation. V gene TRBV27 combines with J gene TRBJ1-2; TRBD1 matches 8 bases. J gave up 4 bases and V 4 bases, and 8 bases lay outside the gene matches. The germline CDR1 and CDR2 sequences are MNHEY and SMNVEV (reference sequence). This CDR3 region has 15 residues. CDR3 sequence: CASSWGQELVYGYTF. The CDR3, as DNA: TGTGCCAGCAGTTGGGGACAGGAGCTCGTCTATGGCTACACCTTC.

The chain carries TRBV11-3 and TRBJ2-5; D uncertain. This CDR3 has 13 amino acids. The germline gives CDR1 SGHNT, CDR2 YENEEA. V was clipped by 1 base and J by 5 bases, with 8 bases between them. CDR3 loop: CASSLVSGETQYF. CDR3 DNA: TGTGCCAGCAGCTTAGTCTCAGGCGAGACCCAGTACTTC.

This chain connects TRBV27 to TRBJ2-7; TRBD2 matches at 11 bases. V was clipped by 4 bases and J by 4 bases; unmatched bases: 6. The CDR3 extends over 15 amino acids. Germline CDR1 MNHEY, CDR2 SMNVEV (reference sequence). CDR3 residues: CASSWSLAGGYEQYF. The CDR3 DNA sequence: TGTGCCAGCAGTTGGTCCCTAGCGGGAGGTTACGAGCAGTACTTC.

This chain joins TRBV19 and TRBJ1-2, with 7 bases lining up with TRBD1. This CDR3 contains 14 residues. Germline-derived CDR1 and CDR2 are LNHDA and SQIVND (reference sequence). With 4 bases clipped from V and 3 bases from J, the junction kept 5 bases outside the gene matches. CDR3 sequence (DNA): TGTGCCAGTAGTAAACAGGGGATCGACTATGGCTACACCTTC. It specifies CASSKQGIDYGYTF.

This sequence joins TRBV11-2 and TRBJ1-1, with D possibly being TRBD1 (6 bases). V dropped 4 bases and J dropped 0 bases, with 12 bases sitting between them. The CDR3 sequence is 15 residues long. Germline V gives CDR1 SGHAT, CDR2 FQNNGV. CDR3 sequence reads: CASSWPGHLNTEAFF. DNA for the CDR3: TGTGCCAGCAGCTGGCCGGGACACCTGAACACTGAAGCTTTCTTT.

The CDR3 DNA sequence: TGCGCCAGCAGTGAGTCGCAGGGCAACGAGCAGTACTTC. It is translated as CASSESQGNEQYF. V gene TRBV10-1 combines with J gene TRBJ2-7; perhaps TRBD1 as D (5 bases). V lost 0 bases and J lost 5, with 8 bases in between. The CDR3 length is 13 residues. CDR1 WNHNN and CDR2 SYGVQD come from the germline V gene (reference sequence).

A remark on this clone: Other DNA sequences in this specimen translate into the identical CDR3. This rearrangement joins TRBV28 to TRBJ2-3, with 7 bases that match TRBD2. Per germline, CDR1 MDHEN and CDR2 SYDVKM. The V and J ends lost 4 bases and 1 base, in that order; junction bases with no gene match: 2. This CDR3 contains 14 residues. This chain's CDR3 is CASSWGGRTDTQYF. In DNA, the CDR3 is TGTGCCAGCAGTTGGGGGGGTCGCACAGATACGCAGTATTTT.

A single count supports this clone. DNA for the CDR3: TGTGCCAGCAGGAGGACAGGGGACACCTACGAGCAGTACTTC. Translation gives CASRRTGDTYEQYF. The chain uses TRBV6-5 and TRBJ2-7, with 9 bases matching TRBD1. Germline V lookup: CDR1 MNHEY, CDR2 SVGAGI. The ends lost 6 bases at V and 2 bases at J; junction bases unmatched: 5. The CDR3 spans 14 residues.

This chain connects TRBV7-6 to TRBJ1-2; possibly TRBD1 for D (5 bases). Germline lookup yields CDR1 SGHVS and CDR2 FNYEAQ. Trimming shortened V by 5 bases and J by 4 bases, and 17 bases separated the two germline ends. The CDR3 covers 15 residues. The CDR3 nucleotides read TGTGCCAGCAGCCCGTCAGACGGGGGGGGCTATGGCTACACCTTC. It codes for CASSPSDGGGYGYTF.

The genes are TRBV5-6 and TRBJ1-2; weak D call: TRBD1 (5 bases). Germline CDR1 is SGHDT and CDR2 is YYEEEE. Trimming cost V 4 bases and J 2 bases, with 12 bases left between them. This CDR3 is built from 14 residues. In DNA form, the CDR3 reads TGTGCCAGCAGCCAGAGCGGGACCAACTATGGCTACACCTTC. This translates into CASSQSGTNYGYTF.

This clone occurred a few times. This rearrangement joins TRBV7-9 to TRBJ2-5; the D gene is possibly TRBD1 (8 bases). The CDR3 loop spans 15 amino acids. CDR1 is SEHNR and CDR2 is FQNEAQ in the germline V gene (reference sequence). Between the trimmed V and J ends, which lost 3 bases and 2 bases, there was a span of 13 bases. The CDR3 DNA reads TGTGCCAGCAGCTTTGGACAGGGAGGGCAAGAGACCCAGTACTTC. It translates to CASSFGQGGQETQYF. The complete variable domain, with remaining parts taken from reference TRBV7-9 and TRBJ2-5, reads DTGVSQNPRHKITKRGQNVTFRCDPISEHNRLYWYRQTLGQGPEFLTYFQNEAQLEKSRLLSDRFSAERPKGSFSTLEIQRTEQGDSAMYLCASSFGQGGQETQYFGPGTRLLVL.

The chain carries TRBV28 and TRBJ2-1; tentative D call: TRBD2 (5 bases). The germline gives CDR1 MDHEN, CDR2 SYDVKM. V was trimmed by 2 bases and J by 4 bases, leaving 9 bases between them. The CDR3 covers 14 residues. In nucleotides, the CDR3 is TGTGCCAGCAGTTTAACCACTAGGTACAATGAGCAGTTCTTC. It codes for CASSLTTRYNEQFF.

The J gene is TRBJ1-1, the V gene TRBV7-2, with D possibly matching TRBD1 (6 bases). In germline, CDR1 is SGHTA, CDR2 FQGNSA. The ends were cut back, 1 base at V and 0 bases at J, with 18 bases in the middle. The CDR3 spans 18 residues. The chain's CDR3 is CASSLVYFLTGMNTEAFF. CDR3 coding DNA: TGTGCCAGCAGCTTAGTTTACTTCCTAACAGGGATGAACACTGAAGCTTTCTTT.

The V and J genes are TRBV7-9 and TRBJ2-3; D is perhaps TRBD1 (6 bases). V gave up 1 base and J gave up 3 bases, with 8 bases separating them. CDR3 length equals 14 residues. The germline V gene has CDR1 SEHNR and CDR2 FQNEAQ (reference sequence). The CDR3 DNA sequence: TGTGCCAGCAGCTTAGTTGGGACAACAGATACGCAGTATTTT. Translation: CASSLVGTTDTQYF. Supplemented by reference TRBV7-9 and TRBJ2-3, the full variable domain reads DTGVSQNPRHKITKRGQNVTFRCDPISEHNRLYWYRQTLGQGPEFLTYFQNEAQLEKSRLLSDRFSAERPKGSFSTLEIQRTEQGDSAMYLCASSLVGTTDTQYFGPGTRLTVL.

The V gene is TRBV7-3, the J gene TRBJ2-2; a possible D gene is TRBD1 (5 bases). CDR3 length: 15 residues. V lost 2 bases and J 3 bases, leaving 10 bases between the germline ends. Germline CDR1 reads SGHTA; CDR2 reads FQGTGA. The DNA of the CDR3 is TGTGCCAGCAGCTTAGCAGGGCCCTACACCGGGGAGCTGTTTTTT. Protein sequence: CASSLAGPYTGELFF.

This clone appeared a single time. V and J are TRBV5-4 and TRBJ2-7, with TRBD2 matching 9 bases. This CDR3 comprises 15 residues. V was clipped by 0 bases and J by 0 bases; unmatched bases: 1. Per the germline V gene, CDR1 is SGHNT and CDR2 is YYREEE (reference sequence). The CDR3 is CASSLGLAASYEQYF. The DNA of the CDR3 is TGTGCCAGCAGCTTGGGACTAGCGGCCTCCTACGAGCAGTACTTC.

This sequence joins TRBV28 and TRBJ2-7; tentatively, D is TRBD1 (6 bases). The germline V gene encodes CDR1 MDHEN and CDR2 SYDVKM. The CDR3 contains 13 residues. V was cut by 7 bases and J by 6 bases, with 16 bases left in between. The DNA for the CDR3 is TGTGCCAGCACCTACAGGGAAACTAGCGAGCAGTACTTC. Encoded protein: CASTYRETSEQYF.

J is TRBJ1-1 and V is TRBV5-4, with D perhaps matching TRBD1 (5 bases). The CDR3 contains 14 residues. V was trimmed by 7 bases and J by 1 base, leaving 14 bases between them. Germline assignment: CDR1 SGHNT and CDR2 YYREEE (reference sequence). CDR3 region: CASYETGSNTEAFF. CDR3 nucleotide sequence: TGTGCCAGCTACGAAACAGGATCGAACACTGAAGCTTTCTTT.

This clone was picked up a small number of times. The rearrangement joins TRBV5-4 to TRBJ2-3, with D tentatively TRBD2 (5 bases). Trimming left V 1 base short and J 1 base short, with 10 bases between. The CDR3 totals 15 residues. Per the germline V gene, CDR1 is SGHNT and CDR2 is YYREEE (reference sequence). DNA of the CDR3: TGTGCCAGCAGCTTGCGAGGGAGAGGCACAGATACGCAGTATTTT. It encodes CASSLRGRGTDTQYF. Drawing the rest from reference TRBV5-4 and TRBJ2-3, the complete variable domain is ETGVTQSPTHLIKTRGQQVTLRCSSQSGHNTVSWYQQALGQGPQFIFQYYREEENGRGNFPPRFSGLQFPNYSSELNVNALELDDSALYLCASSLRGRGTDTQYFGPGTRLTVL.

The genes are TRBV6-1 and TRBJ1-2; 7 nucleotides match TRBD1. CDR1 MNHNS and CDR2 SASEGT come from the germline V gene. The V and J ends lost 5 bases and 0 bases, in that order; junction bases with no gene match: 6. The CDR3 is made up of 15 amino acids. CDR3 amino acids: CASSSRQGSNYGYTF. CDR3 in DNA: TGTGCCAGCAGTTCTCGACAGGGATCTAACTATGGCTACACCTTC.

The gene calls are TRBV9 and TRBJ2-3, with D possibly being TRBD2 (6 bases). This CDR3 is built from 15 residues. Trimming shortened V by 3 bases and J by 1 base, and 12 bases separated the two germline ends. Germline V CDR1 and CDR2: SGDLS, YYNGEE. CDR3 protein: CASSASASGTDTQYF. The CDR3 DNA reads TGTGCCAGCAGCGCATCCGCTAGCGGCACAGATACGCAGTATTTT.